The clone carrying this T cell receptor beta chain was detected once. TEMRA cells were FACS-enriched and CD8+ and CD4+ T cells negatively isolated. The sample comes from a study of CD8 T cells in Susac syndrome. Reverse transcription of about 0.45 to 1 ug RNA was carried out with random hexamers. It was immunoSEQ multiplex PCR that amplified TCR beta CDR3 across 54 Vbeta and 13 Jbeta. TCRdb re-analysed the immunoSEQ multiplex PCR reads in MiXCR, keeping a single row per CDR3 protein. Of more than 150,000 distinct CDR3 sequences listed, around 93% are singletons. The junction had 13 bases not matched to a gene; V was cut back by 5 bases and J by 6 bases. CDR3 length: 15 residues. Germline V gives CDR1 MNHNY, CDR2 SVGAGI (reference sequence).

The gene calls are TRBV6-6 and TRBJ2-7, with 7 bases aligning to TRBD2. This receptor was taken from a human donor with Susac syndrome. What was sequenced was CD8+ T cells from PBMCs. The DNA of the CDR3 is TGTGCCAGCAGTCCTCCCGGGGATAGCGGGTTCGAGCAGTACTTC. This translates into CASSPPGDSGFEQYF.